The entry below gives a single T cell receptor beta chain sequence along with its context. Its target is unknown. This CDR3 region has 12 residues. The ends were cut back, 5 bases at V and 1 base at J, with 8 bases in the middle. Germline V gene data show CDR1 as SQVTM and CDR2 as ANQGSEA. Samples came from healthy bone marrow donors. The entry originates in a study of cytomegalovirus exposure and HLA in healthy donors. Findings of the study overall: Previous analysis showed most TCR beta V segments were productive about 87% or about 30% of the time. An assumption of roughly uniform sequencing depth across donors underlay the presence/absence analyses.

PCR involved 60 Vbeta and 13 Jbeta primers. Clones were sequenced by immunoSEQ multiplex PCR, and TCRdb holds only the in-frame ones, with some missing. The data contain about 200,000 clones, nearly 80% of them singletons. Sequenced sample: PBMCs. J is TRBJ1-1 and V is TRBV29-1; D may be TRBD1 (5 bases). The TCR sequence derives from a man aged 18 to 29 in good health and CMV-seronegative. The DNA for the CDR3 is TGCAGCGTTAATGACAGGAACACTGAAGCTTTCTTT. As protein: CSVNDRNTEAFF.